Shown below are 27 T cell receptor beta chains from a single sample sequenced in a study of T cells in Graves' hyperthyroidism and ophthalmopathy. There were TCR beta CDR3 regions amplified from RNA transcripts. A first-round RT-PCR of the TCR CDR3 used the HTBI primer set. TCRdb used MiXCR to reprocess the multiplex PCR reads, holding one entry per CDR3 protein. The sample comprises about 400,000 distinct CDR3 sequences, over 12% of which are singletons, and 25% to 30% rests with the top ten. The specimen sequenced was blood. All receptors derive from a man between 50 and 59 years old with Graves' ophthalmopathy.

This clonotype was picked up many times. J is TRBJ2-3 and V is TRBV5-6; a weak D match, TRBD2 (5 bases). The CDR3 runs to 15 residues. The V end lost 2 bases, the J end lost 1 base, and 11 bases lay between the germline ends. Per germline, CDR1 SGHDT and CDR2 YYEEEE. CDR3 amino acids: CASSFRGVGTDTQYF. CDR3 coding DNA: TGTGCCAGCAGCTTTCGGGGAGTGGGCACAGATACGCAGTATTTT.

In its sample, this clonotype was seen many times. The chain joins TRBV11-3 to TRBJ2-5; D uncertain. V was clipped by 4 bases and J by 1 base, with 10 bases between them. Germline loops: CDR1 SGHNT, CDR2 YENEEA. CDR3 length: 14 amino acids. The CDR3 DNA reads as TGTGCCAGCAGCTCAGCTAGTTTCCAAGAGACCCAGTACTTC. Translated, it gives CASSSASFQETQYF.

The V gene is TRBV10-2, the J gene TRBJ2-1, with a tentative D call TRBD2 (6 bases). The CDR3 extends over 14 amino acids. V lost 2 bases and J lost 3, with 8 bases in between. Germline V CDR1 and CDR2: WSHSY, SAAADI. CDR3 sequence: CASSEMDYYNEQFF. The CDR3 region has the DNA TGCGCCAGCAGTGAGATGGACTACTACAATGAGCAGTTCTTC.

The DNA for the CDR3 is TGTGCCAGTACCGCCTCTTGGGGCTACGAGCAGTACTTC. Encoded protein: CASTASWGYEQYF. The rearrangement uses TRBV11-2 and TRBJ2-7; D is ambiguous. Germline CDR1 and CDR2: SGHAT and FQNNGV. V was trimmed by 9 bases and J by 3 bases, leaving 15 bases between them. This CDR3 has 13 amino acids.

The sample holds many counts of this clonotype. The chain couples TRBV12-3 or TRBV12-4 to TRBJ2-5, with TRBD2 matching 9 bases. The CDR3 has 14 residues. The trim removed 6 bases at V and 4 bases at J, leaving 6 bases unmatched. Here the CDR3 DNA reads TGTGCCAGCAGCCTTGATAGCGGGAGAGAGACCCAGTACTTC. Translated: CASSLDSGRETQYF.

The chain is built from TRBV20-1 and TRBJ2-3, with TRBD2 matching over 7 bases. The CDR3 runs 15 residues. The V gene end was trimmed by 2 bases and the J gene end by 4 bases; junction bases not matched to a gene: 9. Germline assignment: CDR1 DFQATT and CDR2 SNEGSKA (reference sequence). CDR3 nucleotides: TGCAGTGCTAGACTAGCGGTAAATAGGGCAGATACGCAGTATTTT. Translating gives CSARLAVNRADTQYF.

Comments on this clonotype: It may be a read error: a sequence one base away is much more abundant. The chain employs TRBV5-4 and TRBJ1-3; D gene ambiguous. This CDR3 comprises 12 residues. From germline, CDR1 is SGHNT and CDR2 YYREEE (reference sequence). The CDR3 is CASSPHGSTIYF. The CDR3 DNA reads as TGTGCCAGCAGCCCTCACGGAAGCACCATATATTTT.

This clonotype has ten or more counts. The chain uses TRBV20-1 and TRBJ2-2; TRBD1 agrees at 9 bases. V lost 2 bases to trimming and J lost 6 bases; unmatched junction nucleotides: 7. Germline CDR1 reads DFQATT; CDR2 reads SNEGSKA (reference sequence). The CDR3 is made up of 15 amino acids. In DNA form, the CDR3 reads TGCAGTGCTAGAAGGACAGGGGCCTTGGCCGGGGAGCTGTTTTTT. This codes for CSARRTGALAGELFF.

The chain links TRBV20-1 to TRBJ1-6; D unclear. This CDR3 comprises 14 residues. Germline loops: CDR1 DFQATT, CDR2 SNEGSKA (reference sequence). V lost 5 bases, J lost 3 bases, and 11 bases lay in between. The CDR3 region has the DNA TGCAGTGCTCCATCGGATGACTATAATTCACCCCTCCACTTT. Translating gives CSAPSDDYNSPLHF.

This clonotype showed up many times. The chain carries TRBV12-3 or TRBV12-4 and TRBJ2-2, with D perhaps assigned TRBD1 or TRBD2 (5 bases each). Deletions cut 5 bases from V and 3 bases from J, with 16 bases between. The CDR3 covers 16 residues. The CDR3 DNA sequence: TGTGCCAGCAGTCCGGGGCAGGGCTTGGACACCGGGGAGCTGTTTTTT. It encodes CASSPGQGLDTGELFF.

The chain's CDR3 is CASSTSGWTTISYEQYF. CDR3 DNA: TGTGCCAGTAGTACGAGTGGTTGGACTACGATATCCTACGAGCAGTACTTC. V usage is TRBV19 and J usage is TRBJ2-7, with a weak D call TRBD2 (6 bases). This CDR3 contains 17 residues. Germline V gene data show CDR1 as LNHDA and CDR2 as SQIVND (reference sequence). Trimming shortened V by 4 bases and J by 1 base, and 20 bases separated the two germline ends.

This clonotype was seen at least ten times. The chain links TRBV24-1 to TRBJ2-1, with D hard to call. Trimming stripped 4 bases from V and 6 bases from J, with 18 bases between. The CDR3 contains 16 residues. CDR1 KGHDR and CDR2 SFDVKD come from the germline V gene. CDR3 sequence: CATSDPTPGMTNEQFF. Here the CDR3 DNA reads TGTGCCACCAGTGACCCTACCCCTGGCATGACCAATGAGCAGTTCTTC.

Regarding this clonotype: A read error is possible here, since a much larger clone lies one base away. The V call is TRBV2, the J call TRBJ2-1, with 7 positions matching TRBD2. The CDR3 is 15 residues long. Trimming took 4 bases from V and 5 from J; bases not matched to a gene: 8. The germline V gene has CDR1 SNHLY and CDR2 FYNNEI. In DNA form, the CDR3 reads TGTGCCAGCAGTGCTCCGGGACTAAGGCACAATGAGCAGTTCTTC. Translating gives CASSAPGLRHNEQFF.

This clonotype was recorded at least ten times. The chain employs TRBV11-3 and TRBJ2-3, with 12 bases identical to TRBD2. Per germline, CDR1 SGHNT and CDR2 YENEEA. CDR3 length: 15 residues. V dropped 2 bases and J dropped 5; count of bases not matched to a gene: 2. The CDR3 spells CASSLTSGRIDTQYF. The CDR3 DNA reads TGTGCCAGCAGCTTAACTAGCGGGAGGATAGATACGCAGTATTTT.

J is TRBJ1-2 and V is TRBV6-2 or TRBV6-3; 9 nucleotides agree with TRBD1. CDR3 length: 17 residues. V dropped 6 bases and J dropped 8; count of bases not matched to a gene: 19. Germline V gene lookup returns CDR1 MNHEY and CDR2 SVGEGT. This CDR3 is CASRSPGQGRGSRGYTF. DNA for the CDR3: TGTGCCAGCAGATCGCCGGGACAGGGTCGTGGATCGCGGGGCTACACCTTC.

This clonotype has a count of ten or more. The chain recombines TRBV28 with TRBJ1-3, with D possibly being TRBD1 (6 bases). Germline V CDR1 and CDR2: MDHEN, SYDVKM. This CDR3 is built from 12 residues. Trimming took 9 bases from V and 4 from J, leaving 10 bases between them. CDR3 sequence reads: CASGTTGNTIYF. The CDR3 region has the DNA TGTGCCAGTGGGACAACCGGAAACACCATATATTTT.

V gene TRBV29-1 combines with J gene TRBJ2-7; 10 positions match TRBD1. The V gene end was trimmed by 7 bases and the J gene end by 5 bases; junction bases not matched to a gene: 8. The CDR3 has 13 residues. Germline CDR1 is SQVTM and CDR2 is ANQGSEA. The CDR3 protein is CSARTGGPNEQYF. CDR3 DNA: TGCAGCGCCCGGACAGGGGGTCCTAACGAGCAGTACTTC.

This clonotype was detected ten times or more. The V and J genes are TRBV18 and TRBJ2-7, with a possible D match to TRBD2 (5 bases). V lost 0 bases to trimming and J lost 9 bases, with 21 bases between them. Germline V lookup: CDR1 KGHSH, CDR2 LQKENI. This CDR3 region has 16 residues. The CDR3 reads CASSPPDAIRARGQYF. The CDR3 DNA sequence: TGTGCCAGCTCACCACCGGACGCGATTAGGGCCCGGGGGCAGTACTTC.

For the CDR3, the DNA is TGTGCCAGTAGTTTTTTAGCGCGACCCTACAATGAGCAGTTCTTC. Translation gives CASSFLARPYNEQFF. The V call is TRBV19, the J call TRBJ2-1; perhaps TRBD2 as D (5 bases). V lost 5 bases and J lost 2, with 13 bases in between. CDR1 and CDR2 (germline): LNHDA, SQIVND (reference sequence). There are 15 residues in the CDR3.

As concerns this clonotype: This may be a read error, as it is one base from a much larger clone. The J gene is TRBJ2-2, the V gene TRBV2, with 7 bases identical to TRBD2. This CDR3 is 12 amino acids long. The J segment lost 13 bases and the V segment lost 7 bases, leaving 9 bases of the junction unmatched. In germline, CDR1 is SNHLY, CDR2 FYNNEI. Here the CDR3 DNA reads TGTGCCAGCAATAACGACGGGGAGGGGCTGTTTTTT. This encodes CASNNDGEGLFF.

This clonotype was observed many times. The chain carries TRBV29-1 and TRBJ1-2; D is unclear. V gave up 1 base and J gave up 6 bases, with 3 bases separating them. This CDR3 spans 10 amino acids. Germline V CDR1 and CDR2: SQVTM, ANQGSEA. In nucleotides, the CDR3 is TGCAGCGTTGAAGGCAATGGCTACACCTTC. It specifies CSVEGNGYTF.

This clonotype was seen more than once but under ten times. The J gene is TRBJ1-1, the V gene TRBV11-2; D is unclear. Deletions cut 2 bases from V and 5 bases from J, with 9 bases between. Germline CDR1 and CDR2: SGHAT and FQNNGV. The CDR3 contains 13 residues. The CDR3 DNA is TGTGCCAGCAGCTTATTGGGGAGTACTGAAGCTTTCTTT. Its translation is CASSLLGSTEAFF.

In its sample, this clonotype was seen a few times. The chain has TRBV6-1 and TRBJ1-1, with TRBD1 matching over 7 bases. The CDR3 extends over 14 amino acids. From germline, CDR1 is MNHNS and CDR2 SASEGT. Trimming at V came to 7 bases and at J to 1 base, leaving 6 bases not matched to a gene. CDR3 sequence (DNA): TGTGCCAGCAAGCTCGGGACAGCGAACACTGAAGCTTTCTTT. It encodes CASKLGTANTEAFF.

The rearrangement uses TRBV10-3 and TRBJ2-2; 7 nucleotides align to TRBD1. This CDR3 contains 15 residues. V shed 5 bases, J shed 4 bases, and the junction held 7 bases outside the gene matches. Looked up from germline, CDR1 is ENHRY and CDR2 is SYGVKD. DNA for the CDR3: TGTGCCATCAGTCCAGGGGGAGTGAGCACCGGGGAGCTGTTTTTT. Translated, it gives CAISPGGVSTGELFF.

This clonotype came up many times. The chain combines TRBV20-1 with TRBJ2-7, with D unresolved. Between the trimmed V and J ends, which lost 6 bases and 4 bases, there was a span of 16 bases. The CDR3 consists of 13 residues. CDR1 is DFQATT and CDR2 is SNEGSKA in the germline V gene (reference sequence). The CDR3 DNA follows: TGCAGTGCCGACGGTTATGACCCGTACGAGCAGTACTTC. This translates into CSADGYDPYEQYF.

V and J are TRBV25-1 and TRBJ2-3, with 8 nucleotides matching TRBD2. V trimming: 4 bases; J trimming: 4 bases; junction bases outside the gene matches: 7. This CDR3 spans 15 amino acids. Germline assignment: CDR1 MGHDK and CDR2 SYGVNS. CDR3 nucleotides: TGTGCCAGCAGTGGTCAGCGGGGGCTGGCAGATACGCAGTATTTT. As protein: CASSGQRGLADTQYF.

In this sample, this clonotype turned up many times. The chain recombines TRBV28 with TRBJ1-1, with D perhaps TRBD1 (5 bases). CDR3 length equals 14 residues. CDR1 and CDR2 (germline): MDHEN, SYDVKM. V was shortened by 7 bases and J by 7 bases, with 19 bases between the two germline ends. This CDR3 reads CASTIPGGNREAFF. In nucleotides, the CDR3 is TGTGCCAGCACCATACCCGGGGGGAACCGTGAAGCTTTCTTT.